This T cell receptor beta chain came from a study of identical twins. This CDR3 spans 11 amino acids. Germline assignment: CDR1 MNHEY and CDR2 SVGAGI. V dropped 5 bases and J dropped 5 bases, with 6 bases sitting between them. Each cDNA held unique molecular identifiers, and template switching gave it a universal primer site. TCRdb fed the 5' RACE reads into MiXCR, producing one record per CDR3 protein. In the table there are under 900,000 distinct CDR3 sequences, roughly 20% of which are singletons. This sample also appeared in a second study, on T cells expressing NK-cell markers.

The V gene is TRBV6-5, the J gene TRBJ1-1; no firm D call. The sequenced sample consisted of PBMCs. The TCR sequence derives from a woman under 30 in good health. CDR3 loop: CASSKGTEAFF. The CDR3 DNA sequence: TGTGCCAGCAGTAAAGGGACTGAAGCTTTCTTT.